A selection of T cell receptor beta chains follows, all from one sample in a study of identical twins. TCRdb re-derived calls from the 5' RACE reads in MiXCR, one entry per CDR3 protein. In the table there are roughly 250,000 distinct CDR3 sequences, over 13% of which are singletons. The sample consisted of memory (CD45RO+) T cells sorted from blood. Source of these receptors: a woman aged 18 to 35 in good health. Each CDR3 is given with its conserved first and last residue. The D gene is left open where the match is weak. Only part of the rows carry a size: once, few, many, or a class if the clone is expanded.

J gene: TRBJ2-7
clone size: few
V gene: TRBV27
D gene: -
CDR3 DNA: TGTGCCAGCAGTTGGTCTAACTGGGACGAGCAGTACTTC
CDR3 protein: CASSWSNWDEQYF

J gene: TRBJ2-1
clone size: -
V gene: TRBV19
D gene: TRBD1
CDR3 DNA: TGTGCCAGTAGTATAAAACAGGGGGCGAATCAGTACAATGAGCAGTTCTTC
CDR3 protein: CASSIKQGANQYNEQFF

J gene: TRBJ1-1
clone size: few
V gene: TRBV6-4
D gene: -
CDR3 DNA: TGTGCCAGCAGATCTTCGCGGTGCCGGGCTTTCTTT
CDR3 protein: CASRSSRCRAFF

J gene: TRBJ1-4
clone size: many
V gene: TRBV4-3
D gene: -
CDR3 DNA: TGCGCCAGCAGCCAAGAGGGGGGGATGTTGGCTAATGAAAAACTGTTTTTT
CDR3 protein: CASSQEGGMLANEKLFF

J gene: TRBJ2-7
clone size: few
V gene: TRBV21-1
D gene: -
CDR3 DNA: TGTGCCAGCTCATCCCGGGCCAATAAAACCGACTCCTACGAGCAGTACTTC
CDR3 protein: CASSSRANKTDSYEQYF

J gene: TRBJ2-3
clone size: few
V gene: TRBV27
D gene: TRBD2
CDR3 DNA: TGTGCCAGCAGTTATGGACTAGCTGTGGGCACAGATACGCAGTATTTT
CDR3 protein: CASSYGLAVGTDTQYF

J gene: TRBJ2-3
clone size: few
V gene: TRBV6-1
D gene: -
CDR3 DNA: TGTGCCAGCAGCCCCGGACGGGGCCGCACAGATACGCAGTATTTT
CDR3 protein: CASSPGRGRTDTQYF

J gene: TRBJ1-2
clone size: -
V gene: TRBV6-5
D gene: -
CDR3 DNA: TGTGCCAGCAAACGACTCAGGGAAGGCTACACCTTC
CDR3 protein: CASKRLREGYTF

J gene: TRBJ1-1
clone size: many
V gene: TRBV3-1
D gene: -
CDR3 DNA: TGTGCCAGCAGCCCGAGGACCCTGAACACTGAAGCTTTCTTT
CDR3 protein: CASSPRTLNTEAFF

J gene: TRBJ2-4
clone size: -
V gene: TRBV6-1
D gene: TRBD2
CDR3 DNA: TGTGCCAGCGCCGCAAGGGCGGGGGGACACATTCAGTACTTC
CDR3 protein: CASAARAGGHIQYF

J gene: TRBJ2-3
clone size: -
V gene: TRBV20-1
D gene: TRBD1
CDR3 DNA: TGCAGTGCTATCCCCGGACAGGCCAAAGATACGCAGTATTTT
CDR3 protein: CSAIPGQAKDTQYF

J gene: TRBJ2-1
clone size: many
V gene: TRBV29-1
D gene: -
CDR3 DNA: TGCAGCGTTGGCAGGACCTACAATGAGCAGTTCTTC
CDR3 protein: CSVGRTYNEQFF

J gene: TRBJ2-1
clone size: few
V gene: TRBV21-1
D gene: -
CDR3 DNA: TGTGCCAGTAGCAGAAAGGAGCAGTTCTTC
CDR3 protein: CASSRKEQFF

J gene: TRBJ2-6
clone size: many
V gene: TRBV11-2
D gene: TRBD1
CDR3 DNA: TGTGCCGTACGACAGGGTTCCCCTCTCTCTTCCGGGGCCAACGTCCTGACTTTC
CDR3 protein: CAVRQGSPLSSGANVLTF

J gene: TRBJ2-1
clone size: many
V gene: TRBV5-5
D gene: -
CDR3 DNA: TGTGCCAGCAGCCCCGACCCCCAAATGGAGAACAATGAGCAGTTCTTC
CDR3 protein: CASSPDPQMENNEQFF

J gene: TRBJ2-7
clone size: many
V gene: TRBV20-1
D gene: -
CDR3 DNA: TGCAGTGCTGTTCAGGGGCGCGGGTACGAGCAGTACTTC
CDR3 protein: CSAVQGRGYEQYF

J gene: TRBJ2-5
clone size: few
V gene: TRBV7-9
D gene: TRBD2
CDR3 DNA: TGTGCCAGCAGCTTCGGTCGGGGGGGACGAGAGACCCAGTACTTC
CDR3 protein: CASSFGRGGRETQYF

J gene: TRBJ2-7
clone size: -
V gene: TRBV7-2
D gene: -
CDR3 DNA: TGTGCCAGCAGTTACCAAGGCGGGAAAAGCTCCTACGAGCAGTACTTC
CDR3 protein: CASSYQGGKSSYEQYF

J gene: TRBJ2-3
clone size: few
V gene: TRBV7-2
D gene: TRBD2
CDR3 DNA: TGTGCCAGCAGCTTAGCTAGCGGGAGGGCCCCCATATCGCAGTATTTT
CDR3 protein: CASSLASGRAPISQYF

J gene: TRBJ2-1
clone size: -
V gene: TRBV20-1
D gene: -
CDR3 DNA: TGCAGTGCTAGAGCTTCGGGGGCGTTTCTCCACAATGAGCAGTTCTTC
CDR3 protein: CSARASGAFLHNEQFF

J gene: TRBJ2-5
clone size: -
V gene: TRBV9
D gene: TRBD1
CDR3 DNA: TGTGCCAGCAGCGTACAGGGGGTAGGGGAGACCCAGTACTTC
CDR3 protein: CASSVQGVGETQYF

J gene: TRBJ2-7
clone size: -
V gene: TRBV2
D gene: -
CDR3 DNA: TGTGCCAGCGGATTAAAGGTAACCTACGAGCAGTACTTC
CDR3 protein: CASGLKVTYEQYF

J gene: TRBJ2-3
clone size: many
V gene: TRBV11-2
D gene: TRBD1
CDR3 DNA: TGTGCCAGCAGCCTTGACAGGGCCTCCGTTGTGCAGTATTTT
CDR3 protein: CASSLDRASVVQYF

J gene: TRBJ2-2
clone size: -
V gene: TRBV27
D gene: TRBD2
CDR3 DNA: TGTGCCAGCAGTTTACGGGGGGCGAACACCGGGGAGCTGTTTTTT
CDR3 protein: CASSLRGANTGELFF

J gene: TRBJ2-3
clone size: -
V gene: TRBV29-1
D gene: -
CDR3 DNA: TGCAGCGTGGCTGCAGCCTCCTCTAGCACAGATACGCAGTATTTT
CDR3 protein: CSVAAASSSTDTQYF

J gene: TRBJ2-7
clone size: medium-sized
V gene: TRBV30
D gene: -
CDR3 DNA: TGTGCCTGGAGTCTTTCCCTCATGTCCGACGAGCAGTACTTC
CDR3 protein: CAWSLSLMSDEQYF

J gene: TRBJ1-4
clone size: few
V gene: TRBV9
D gene: -
CDR3 DNA: TGTGCCAGCAGCGCCCAGATTACTAATGAAAAACTGTTTTTT
CDR3 protein: CASSAQITNEKLFF

J gene: TRBJ2-3
clone size: -
V gene: TRBV20-1
D gene: -
CDR3 DNA: TGCAGTGCTAGAGATGAGGGGGATACGCAGTATTTT
CDR3 protein: CSARDEGDTQYF

J gene: TRBJ1-1
clone size: -
V gene: TRBV5-1
D gene: TRBD1
CDR3 DNA: TGCGCCAGCAGCTTGACACGGGACAGGGGGCACACTGAAGCTTTCTTT
CDR3 protein: CASSLTRDRGHTEAFF

J gene: TRBJ2-3
clone size: few
V gene: TRBV18
D gene: TRBD2
CDR3 DNA: TGTGCCAGCTCACCTAACCGGGCTAGCGGGAGTGAGACGGATACGCAGTATTTT
CDR3 protein: CASSPNRASGSETDTQYF

J gene: TRBJ2-5
clone size: few
V gene: TRBV20-1
D gene: -
CDR3 DNA: TGCAGTGCCTCTGATAAGCGGACCCAGTACTTC
CDR3 protein: CSASDKRTQYF

J gene: TRBJ2-5
clone size: many
V gene: TRBV6-5
D gene: -
CDR3 DNA: TGTGCCAGCGGGTGGGGAAAAGAGACCCAGTACTTC
CDR3 protein: CASGWGKETQYF

J gene: TRBJ1-2
clone size: few
V gene: TRBV20-1
D gene: -
CDR3 DNA: TGCAGCCTCGGTCGCGGCTACACCTTC
CDR3 protein: CSLGRGYTF

J gene: TRBJ2-1
clone size: many
V gene: TRBV12-3/TRBV12-4
D gene: TRBD1
CDR3 DNA: TGTGCCAGCAGCGGGACAGGGGTTCGGAATGAGCAGTTCTTC
CDR3 protein: CASSGTGVRNEQFF

J gene: TRBJ2-1
clone size: many
V gene: TRBV5-5
D gene: -
CDR3 DNA: TGTGCCAGCAGCTTGGGAGTCTACTCCTACAATGAGCAGTTCTTC
CDR3 protein: CASSLGVYSYNEQFF

J gene: TRBJ2-7
clone size: -
V gene: TRBV20-1
D gene: TRBD1
CDR3 DNA: TGCAGTGCTCGCCGGGACAGAGGATTTTACGAGCAGTACTTC
CDR3 protein: CSARRDRGFYEQYF

J gene: TRBJ1-6
clone size: few
V gene: TRBV20-1
D gene: TRBD1
CDR3 DNA: TGCAGTGCTAGAGATGGACAGGCCGGGGGTTCACCCCTCCACTTT
CDR3 protein: CSARDGQAGGSPLHF

J gene: TRBJ1-2
clone size: few
V gene: TRBV20-1
D gene: -
CDR3 DNA: TGCAGTGCTAGAGTCCGTACTAACTATGGCTACACCTTC
CDR3 protein: CSARVRTNYGYTF

J gene: TRBJ2-1
clone size: -
V gene: TRBV5-1
D gene: TRBD2
CDR3 DNA: TGCGCCAGCAGCTTGCGAGCGGGGGGGATCAATGAGCAGTTCTTC
CDR3 protein: CASSLRAGGINEQFF